These 23 T cell receptor beta chains originate from one sample sequenced in a study of blood T cell repertoires in COVID-19. Generated by immunoSEQ multiplex PCR, the TCRdb table keeps only in-frame clones and is missing some. The top ten clones hold around a sixth of a sample with a few hundred thousand clones, less than 90% of them seen once. The sequencing sample was made of peripheral blood. These receptors originate from a woman older than 75 with active or convalescent COVID-19.

The J gene is TRBJ2-3, the V gene TRBV7-2; the D is unclear. This CDR3 has 13 amino acids. The V and J ends lost 5 bases and 2 bases respectively, with 8 bases between them. Germline lookup yields CDR1 SGHTA and CDR2 FQGNSA. The CDR3 reads CASSPGFTDTQYF. The CDR3 DNA is TGTGCCAGCAGCCCCGGGTTCACAGATACGCAGTATTTT.

The chain employs TRBV7-3 and TRBJ2-7; TRBD1 matches 7 bases. Germline lookup yields CDR1 SGHTA and CDR2 FQGTGA. After removal of 4 bases from V and 9 bases from J, the junction contained 9 bases not matched to a gene. CDR3 length: 13 residues. The CDR3 coding sequence is TGTGCCAGCAGCTCGACAGGGCCCCAGGGGCAGTACTTC. This gives the protein CASSSTGPQGQYF.

This sequence joins TRBV7-2 and TRBJ2-2; D is unclear. V shed 2 bases and J shed 6 bases, with 10 bases lying between them. The CDR3 runs to 14 residues. CDR1 and CDR2 (germline): SGHTA, FQGNSA. Written as DNA, the CDR3 is TGTGCCAGCAGCTTATATGGCAGATCCGGGGAGCTGTTTTTT. Encoded protein: CASSLYGRSGELFF. The whole variable domain, filled in from reference TRBV7-2 and TRBJ2-2, reads GAGVSQSPSNKVTEKGKDVELRCDPISGHTALYWYRQSLGQGLEFLIYFQGNSAPDKSGLPSDRFSAERTGGSVSTLTIQRTQQEDSAVYLCASSLYGRSGELFFGEGSRLTVL.

This clone has only one observation. The chain carries TRBV9 and TRBJ1-1; a possible D gene is TRBD1 (6 bases). V lost 0 bases to trimming and J lost 5 bases, with 14 bases between them. This CDR3 has 15 amino acids. CDR1 SGDLS and CDR2 YYNGEE come from the germline V gene. CDR3 sequence reads: CASSVGPGATTEAFF. The CDR3 region has the DNA TGTGCCAGCAGCGTAGGGCCAGGGGCGACGACTGAAGCTTTCTTT.

The rearrangement joins TRBV18 to TRBJ2-7; 7 positions agree with TRBD1. Germline V gene data show CDR1 as KGHSH and CDR2 as LQKENI. The V gene end was trimmed by 3 bases and the J gene end by 6 bases; junction bases not matched to a gene: 14. This CDR3 is 16 amino acids long. This chain's CDR3 is CASSPQGQALRGEQYF. CDR3 nucleotide sequence: TGTGCCAGCTCACCTCAAGGACAGGCTTTACGGGGCGAGCAGTACTTC.

The chain uses TRBV9 and TRBJ2-7, with a tentative D call TRBD1 (6 bases). Trimming removed 4 bases at V and 0 bases at J, with 14 bases between. This CDR3 is built from 15 residues. Germline lookup yields CDR1 SGDLS and CDR2 YYNGEE. The DNA of the CDR3 is TGTGCCAGCAGCACTGGGACACCGACCTCCTACGAGCAGTACTTC. It is translated as CASSTGTPTSYEQYF. The full variable domain, completed using reference TRBV9 and TRBJ2-7, is DSGVTQTPKHLITATGQRVTLRCSPRSGDLSVYWYQQSLDQGLQFLIQYYNGEERAKGNILERFSAQQFPDLHSELNLSSLELGDSALYFCASSTGTPTSYEQYFGPGTRLTVT.

The V and J genes are TRBV5-1 and TRBJ2-5, with 7 bases lining up with TRBD1. The germline V gene has CDR1 SGHRS and CDR2 YFSETQ. J gave up 5 bases and V 3 bases, and 4 bases lay outside the gene matches. The CDR3 covers 13 residues. The CDR3 loop is CASSSGQAETQYF. CDR3 DNA sequence: TGCGCCAGCAGCTCCGGACAGGCGGAGACCCAGTACTTC.

V gene TRBV28 combines with J gene TRBJ1-2, with D possibly matching TRBD1 (5 bases). The V gene lost 6 bases and the J gene lost 2 bases, with 16 bases spanning the gap. This CDR3 spans 15 amino acids. Germline V gene lookup returns CDR1 MDHEN and CDR2 SYDVKM. For the CDR3, the DNA is TGTGCCAGCAGCCGGACACAGGCGAACAACTATGGCTACACCTTC. It yields the protein CASSRTQANNYGYTF.

The sample holds a few counts of this clone. The rearrangement links TRBV11-2 to TRBJ1-2; perhaps TRBD1 as D (5 bases). Trimming shortened V by 5 bases and J by 6 bases, and 13 bases separated the two germline ends. The germline V gene has CDR1 SGHAT and CDR2 FQNNGV. This CDR3 has 13 amino acids. CDR3 sequence (DNA): TGTGCCAGCAGCCCAAGGGGTATTGATGGCTACACCTTC. Translating gives CASSPRGIDGYTF.

CDR3 sequence: CASSSGTPMAFF. The CDR3 bases are TGTGCCAGCAGCTCCGGGACACCGATGGCTTTCTTT. This chain uses TRBV3-1 (or the pseudogene TRBV3-2) with TRBJ1-1; D might be TRBD1 (6 bases). Germline V gives CDR1 LGHDT, CDR2 YNNKEL (reference sequence). V lost 5 bases and J lost 11, with 15 bases in between. This CDR3 is 12 amino acids long.

J is TRBJ1-1 and V is TRBV19, with a possible D match to TRBD1 (6 bases). Trimming removed 7 bases from V and 6 bases from J, with 30 bases in between. CDR3 length: 18 amino acids. The V gene's germline CDR1 is LNHDA and CDR2 SQIVND (reference sequence). The CDR3 sequence: CASIERLGALGQRSEAFF. As DNA, the CDR3 is TGTGCCAGTATTGAAAGACTGGGGGCACTCGGGCAAAGATCTGAAGCTTTCTTT.

This chain uses TRBV2 with TRBJ2-5; 12 bases align to TRBD2. The CDR3 is made up of 16 amino acids. Trimming at V came to 7 bases and at J to 5 bases, leaving 11 bases not matched to a gene. Germline CDR1 reads SNHLY; CDR2 reads FYNNEI. This CDR3 reads CASTLISSGRGETQYF. CDR3 DNA sequence: TGTGCCAGCACCCTCATCTCTAGCGGGAGGGGGGAGACCCAGTACTTC.

This chain uses TRBV11-2 with TRBJ2-7, with 10 bases matching TRBD2. The CDR3 is 14 amino acids. Trimming took 5 bases from V and 3 from J; bases not matched to a gene: 4. CDR1 is SGHAT and CDR2 is FQNNGV in the germline V gene. The CDR3 DNA reads as TGTGCCAGCAGCCCAGCGGGAGGGTTCTACGAGCAGTACTTC. This gives the protein CASSPAGGFYEQYF.

This chain connects TRBV9 to TRBJ1-6; possible D gene TRBD1, 5 bases. This CDR3 region has 15 residues. Trimming cost V 0 bases and J 10 bases, with 14 bases left between them. CDR1 and CDR2 (germline): SGDLS, YYNGEE. The CDR3 loop reads CASSVVSGEGSPLHF. CDR3 coding DNA: TGTGCCAGCAGCGTAGTGTCGGGGGAGGGCTCACCCCTCCACTTT.

The table lists this clone with a count of one. V and J are TRBV10-3 and TRBJ1-1; 7 bases are a match to TRBD1. Losses at the gene ends were 4 bases for V and 1 base for J; bases not matched to a gene: 3. Per the germline V gene, CDR1 is ENHRY and CDR2 is SYGVKD. The CDR3 spans 14 residues. The CDR3 nucleotides are TGTGCCATCAGTGGACAGGGCGCGAACACTGAAGCTTTCTTT. Protein: CAISGQGANTEAFF.

V is TRBV7-2 and J is TRBJ2-7, with 7 positions matching TRBD2. Germline values: CDR1 SGHTA, CDR2 FQGNSA. V dropped 5 bases and J dropped 6; count of bases not matched to a gene: 10. This CDR3 is 14 amino acids long. The CDR3 DNA reads as TGTGCCAGCAGCCCGGGAGCGGGGTTTGCCGAGCAGTACTTC. Translation: CASSPGAGFAEQYF.

This clone was observed once. This chain connects TRBV7-6 to TRBJ2-2, with D maybe TRBD2 (5 bases). V lost 8 bases and J lost 4, with 17 bases in between. The CDR3 is 15 residues long. From germline, CDR1 is SGHVS and CDR2 FNYEAQ. CDR3 coding DNA: TGTGCCAGCTTCCCGCGGGCGGGCGTCACCGGGGAGCTGTTTTTT. Protein sequence: CASFPRAGVTGELFF.

The chain links TRBV3-1 (or the pseudogene TRBV3-2) to TRBJ2-1; perhaps TRBD1 as D (5 bases). V dropped 0 bases and J dropped 6 bases, with 9 bases sitting between them. Germline V gene lookup returns CDR1 LGHDT and CDR2 YNNKEL (reference sequence). The CDR3 contains 14 residues. In nucleotides, the CDR3 is TGTGCCAGCAGCCAAGATGCCCAGGGCAATGAGCAGTTCTTC. It codes for CASSQDAQGNEQFF.

The chain carries TRBV4-3 and TRBJ1-4; 9 bases are a match to TRBD1. In germline, CDR1 is LGHNA, CDR2 YSLEER. The trim removed 1 base at V and 6 bases at J, leaving 12 bases unmatched. This CDR3 contains 18 residues. CDR3 DNA sequence: TGCGCCAGCAGCCAAGGATCCCGGTCGGGACAGGGCCATGAAAAACTGTTTTTT. Protein: CASSQGSRSGQGHEKLFF.

The chain uses TRBV14 and TRBJ2-1; TRBD2 matches at 8 bases. The CDR3 loop spans 17 amino acids. J was trimmed by 4 bases and V by 1 base; bases with no gene match: 9. Germline-derived CDR1 and CDR2 are SGHDN and FVKESK. The CDR3 DNA reads as TGTGCCAGCAGCCAAGGACCCAGACTAGCGCGATACAATGAGCAGTTCTTC. Protein product: CASSQGPRLARYNEQFF. Complete variable domain (other parts from reference TRBV14 and TRBJ2-1): EAGVTQFPSHSVIEKGQTVTLRCDPISGHDNLYWYRRVMGKEIKFLLHFVKESKQDESGMPNNRFLAERTGGTYSTLKVQPAELEDSGVYFCASSQGPRLARYNEQFFGPGTRLTVL.

The chain employs TRBV2 and TRBJ2-1; 8 bases are a match to TRBD2. V lost 7 bases and J lost 3; bases outside the gene matches: 5. This CDR3 contains 14 residues. Germline values: CDR1 SNHLY, CDR2 FYNNEI. The DNA for the CDR3 is TGTGCCAGCACTACTAGCGGATACTACAATGAGCAGTTCTTC. Its translation: CASTTSGYYNEQFF.

V and J are TRBV29-1 and TRBJ2-4, with D possibly matching TRBD2 (5 bases). V lost 7 bases and J 9 bases, leaving 13 bases between the germline ends. Per germline, CDR1 SQVTM and CDR2 ANQGSEA. The CDR3 length is 11 residues. In DNA, the CDR3 is TGCAGCGCTCTTTTGGGAGTCATTCAGTACTTC. Encoded protein: CSALLGVIQYF.

With regard to this clone: Different DNA sequences within this sample yield the same CDR3. V gene TRBV9 combines with J gene TRBJ2-3; D is possibly TRBD2 (6 bases). V was pared by 2 bases and J by 0 bases, with 10 bases between. In germline, CDR1 is SGDLS, CDR2 YYNGEE. The CDR3 is 15 residues long. The CDR3 loop reads CASSVSGTSTDTQYF. The CDR3 region has the DNA TGTGCCAGCAGCGTTTCCGGGACTAGCACAGATACGCAGTATTTT.